This T cell receptor (beta chain) was identified in a study of identical twins. Study-wide results and limits: Conclusions were drawn cross-sectionally by statistical analysis, without following the same donors.

Each CDR3 protein gets one entry after TCRdb re-called the 5' RACE reads with MiXCR. The table includes 450,000 to 600,000 distinct CDR3 sequences, under 25% detected once. This CDR3 contains 14 residues. The V segment lost 5 bases and the J segment 3 bases; nucleotides outside the gene matches: 5. CDR1 and CDR2 from the germline V gene are DFQATT and SNEGSKA (reference sequence). With respect to this clonotype: Its antigen is currently unknown.

The sample was also linked to a second study, of yellow fever vaccine responses in identical twins.

The origin of this receptor is a woman between 18 and 29 years old in good health. Sequencing used CD4+ T cells sorted from blood. The V call is TRBV20-1, the J call TRBJ2-1; 9 bases map to TRBD1. CDR3 sequence (DNA): TGCAGTGCTTTACAGGGGGCAGGCTACAATGAGCAGTTCTTC. This encodes CSALQGAGYNEQFF.